This T cell receptor beta chain was retrieved from a study of T-cell reconstitution after alpha-beta-depleted transplantation in children. This CDR3 contains 15 residues. Germline loops: CDR1 SGHAT, CDR2 FQNNGV. V gave up 0 bases and J gave up 7 bases, with 10 bases separating them. During its preparation, the TCRbeta library received unique molecular identifiers. TCRdb reprocessed the PCR reads via MiXCR and lists one record per CDR3 protein. The table has 450,000 to 500,000 distinct CDR3 sequences, under 15% seen once. V is TRBV11-2 and J is TRBJ1-6; maybe TRBD1 (5 bases). The material was PBMCs from the stem cell graft donor, obtained from the stem cell graft. The origin of this receptor is a human donor who donated a stem cell graft to a child with combined immunodeficiency. CDR3 residues: CASSLEGRVNSPLHF. The CDR3, as DNA: TGTGCCAGCAGCTTAGAAGGCAGGGTAAATTCACCCCTCCACTTT.